This T cell receptor beta chain was identified in a study of CD8 T cells in ankylosing spondylitis (dated by TCRdb to about 2017). Looking at the study overall: The study set out to find disease-linked TCR variants by profiling T cell receptor beta repertoires in ankylosing spondylitis patients and healthy donors. The full study cohort comprised around 23 ankylosing spondylitis patients and 110 or so healthy donors. Peripheral blood samples were taken, and synovial fluid was additionally collected from ankylosing spondylitis patients. Results and caveats for the whole study, not just this receptor: Some TCR beta motif variants had previously been reported in synovial fluid and blood of reactive arthritis patients, which suggested common disease-initiation mechanisms. In peripheral blood, the disease-linked clones were found at relatively low frequencies and had a CD8+ phenotype. Significant enrichment of the disease-linked clones was reported in matched synovial fluid samples from ankylosing spondylitis patients. Blood from ankylosing spondylitis patients appeared to be characterized by a TCR beta motif composed of about 8 highly homologous amino acid variants.

The CDR3 spans 13 residues, from the cysteine through the phenylalanine. The CDR3 DNA has 39 bases and is translated from base 1. The V end gives up 7 bases and the J end 4 bases, leaving 3 bases in the junction not matched to a gene. The germline V gene (reference sequence) gives CDR1 as MNHNY and CDR2 as SVGAGI. The sample holds many counts of this clonotype. The antigen it recognizes is unknown. The sample holds no much larger clone one base away, and base qualities are not on file. The sequencing machine was an Illumina HiSeq 2500. Quantitative 5'-RACE with molecular barcodes was the method used to prepare the TCR beta libraries. The published analysis was carried out like this. To identify disease-linked TCR variants, a new computational method was used, one built on a probabilistic model of VDJ rearrangement. The public reads were run again by TCRdb, first through fastp at Q25 and then through MiXCR, and only productive beta chains were kept. Each CDR3 protein appears once, grouped with its most common genes and DNA. The V and J calls and clone size come from TCRdb's table, not from the authors' own analysis. This sample is represented by 30,000 to 45,000 distinct CDR3 sequences; about a tenth of them were singletons. The ten largest clones capture roughly 15% of the sample.

The sequencing input was blood, either unsorted or a sorted T cell fraction (not recorded which). Rearrangement joined TRBV6-6 to TRBJ2-5, with 10 junctional bases fitting TRBD2. This clonotype was sampled from a male donor with ankylosing spondylitis or in good health (not recorded which). The CDR3 has the sequence CASTSGSPETQYF. The nucleotide sequence reads as follows: TGTGCCAGCACTAGCGGGAGTCCAGAGACCCAGTACTTC.